The 18 T cell receptor beta chains below come from one sample, sequenced in a study of blood T cell repertoires in COVID-19. The assay was immunoSEQ multiplex PCR, and TCRdb's table has in-frame clones only and misses some. The sample yields 150,000 to 200,000 clones, roughly 80% seen once. Source material: peripheral blood. The receptors stem from a man between 60 and 75 years old with active or convalescent COVID-19.

V and J are TRBV19 and TRBJ2-5; D uncertain. The CDR3 has 16 residues. From germline, CDR1 is LNHDA and CDR2 SQIVND (reference sequence). With 3 bases removed from V and 2 bases from J, the gap between germline ends came to 16 bases. The CDR3 is CASSITGLVDQETQYF. CDR3 DNA: TGTGCCAGTAGTATTACCGGGTTGGTAGATCAAGAGACCCAGTACTTC.

This clone was picked up a small number of times. The chain uses TRBV19 and TRBJ1-2, with D maybe TRBD1 (5 bases). V shed 6 bases and J shed 7 bases, with 15 bases lying between them. From germline, CDR1 is LNHDA and CDR2 SQIVND (reference sequence). The CDR3 extends over 13 amino acids. CDR3 bases: TGTGCCAGTAGGGCCCTACAGGCAGGTGGCTACACCTTC. Its translation is CASRALQAGGYTF.

CDR3 in amino acids: CASSRAGRGKETQYF. CDR3 in DNA: TGTGCCAGCAGCCGAGCAGGCAGGGGGAAAGAGACCCAGTACTTC. The chain links TRBV3-1 (or the pseudogene TRBV3-2) to TRBJ2-5, with 7 bases aligning to TRBD1. The germline V gene has CDR1 LGHDT and CDR2 YNNKEL (reference sequence). CDR3 size: 15 residues. V shed 4 bases, J shed 3 bases, and the junction held 8 bases outside the gene matches.

The CDR3, as DNA: TGCGCCAGCAGCTTGGCCAGAGGGGGGAACACTGAAGCTTTCTTT. Encoded protein: CASSLARGGNTEAFF. The V gene is TRBV5-1, the J gene TRBJ1-1; a weak D match, TRBD1 (6 bases). V lost 0 bases and J lost 1, with 10 bases in between. Germline loops: CDR1 SGHRS, CDR2 YFSETQ. The length of the CDR3 is 15 residues.

V usage is TRBV5-1 and J usage is TRBJ1-2; D call uncertain. V was trimmed by 4 bases and J by 2 bases, leaving 18 bases between them. Germline lookup yields CDR1 SGHRS and CDR2 YFSETQ. The CDR3 spans 16 residues. CDR3 amino acids: CASSLPRGGDNYGYTF. The CDR3 DNA reads as TGCGCCAGCAGCCTTCCTCGGGGAGGCGACAACTATGGCTACACCTTC.

The CDR3 region is CASSLALLAGNNEQFF. DNA of the CDR3: TGTGCCAGCAGCTTAGCGTTACTAGCGGGTAACAATGAGCAGTTCTTC. The V and J genes are TRBV7-9 and TRBJ2-1; 9 nucleotides match TRBD2. Per germline, CDR1 SEHNR and CDR2 FQNEAQ (reference sequence). V shed 0 bases, J shed 5 bases, and the junction held 5 bases outside the gene matches. The CDR3 has 16 residues.

The rearrangement uses TRBV6-6 and TRBJ1-1; D is undetermined. V was trimmed by 7 bases and J by 4 bases, leaving 13 bases between them. The CDR3 sequence is 13 residues long. The germline CDR1 and CDR2 sequences are MNHNY and SVGAGI (reference sequence). The CDR3 spells CASISRLATEAFF. The CDR3 bases are TGTGCCAGCATTTCAAGGTTAGCCACTGAAGCTTTCTTT.

Only a few counts were recorded for this clone. This rearrangement joins TRBV9 to TRBJ1-2; D gene unclear. Germline V lookup: CDR1 SGDLS, CDR2 YYNGEE. This CDR3 contains 13 residues. Trimming shortened V by 1 base and J by 7 bases, and 11 bases separated the two germline ends. In DNA, the CDR3 is TGTGCCAGCAGCGTACCGGGTAGATCTGGCTACACCTTC. Translated: CASSVPGRSGYTF.

This chain uses TRBV19 with TRBJ2-1; 8 nucleotides agree with TRBD2. Germline loops: CDR1 LNHDA, CDR2 SQIVND (reference sequence). The length of the CDR3 is 14 residues. V dropped 4 bases and J dropped 5; count of bases not matched to a gene: 4. In nucleotides, the CDR3 is TGTGCCAGTAGTAAACCGGGAGGGAACAATGAGCAGTTCTTC. Translated: CASSKPGGNNEQFF.

CDR3 protein: CSVSRTEAYEQYF. CDR3 sequence (DNA): TGCAGCGTCTCCAGGACAGAGGCCTACGAGCAGTACTTC. The V gene is TRBV29-1, the J gene TRBJ2-7; D might be TRBD1 (6 bases). The CDR3 is 13 residues long. V lost 6 bases to trimming and J lost 2 bases, with 14 bases between them. From germline, CDR1 is SQVTM and CDR2 ANQGSEA.

In this sample, this clone turned up a few times. CDR3 sequence: CAWMVQGNYGYTF. In nucleotides, the CDR3 is TGTGCCTGGATGGTACAGGGCAACTATGGCTACACCTTC. The chain carries TRBV30 and TRBJ1-2; a weak D match, TRBD1 (6 bases). V was pared by 4 bases and J by 2 bases, with 11 bases between. The CDR3 contains 13 residues. Germline CDR1 and CDR2: GTSNPN and SVGIG (reference sequence).

This clone was seen a few times. This chain links TRBV5-1 with TRBJ2-1, with TRBD2 matching 8 bases. Unmatched junction bases numbered 10, after V lost 4 bases and J lost 4 bases. Germline assignment: CDR1 SGHRS and CDR2 YFSETQ. The CDR3 runs 16 residues. The CDR3 region has the DNA TGCGCCAGCAGCGACCCCGGGGGGGGAGGGTACAATGAGCAGTTCTTC. Its protein is CASSDPGGGGYNEQFF.

The chain employs TRBV6-5 and TRBJ2-5; D is possibly TRBD2 (6 bases). CDR1 and CDR2 (germline): MNHEY, SVGAGI. The CDR3 is made up of 13 amino acids. The CDR3 DNA reads as TGTGCGGCGGGAAGGGGTGGGAAAGAGACCCAGTACTTC. This translates into CAAGRGGKETQYF.

This clone came up a few times. The gene calls are TRBV7-9 and TRBJ2-4; the match to TRBD1 covers 9 bases. J lost 6 bases, V lost 3 bases, and 3 bases had no gene match. The CDR3 is made up of 14 amino acids. Germline lookup yields CDR1 SEHNR and CDR2 FQNEAQ (reference sequence). Here the CDR3 DNA reads TGTGCCAGCAGCTTGGGACAGGGCGGAAACATTCAGTACTTC. Its translation is CASSLGQGGNIQYF.

A few counts support this clone. The chain recombines TRBV9 with TRBJ1-3; 8 bases match TRBD1. Trimming cost V 6 bases and J 4 bases; bases outside gene matches: 12. Germline lookup yields CDR1 SGDLS and CDR2 YYNGEE. The CDR3 contains 16 residues. CDR3 DNA sequence: TGTGCCAGCACCTCGGCTGCAGGGGGCGCCGGAAACACCATATATTTT. Amino acids: CASTSAAGGAGNTIYF.

The gene calls are TRBV7-3 and TRBJ2-1; 10 nucleotides align to TRBD2. Germline V gene lookup returns CDR1 SGHTA and CDR2 FQGTGA. The CDR3 spans 15 residues. Germline trimming cut 5 bases from V and 4 bases from J; bases unmatched to any gene: 5. The chain's CDR3 is CASSTGTSEYNEQFF. CDR3 coding DNA: TGTGCCAGCAGCACCGGGACTAGCGAATACAATGAGCAGTTCTTC.

The V call is TRBV10-3, the J call TRBJ2-3; D is possibly TRBD1 (6 bases). The CDR3 spans 16 residues. V was shortened by 2 bases and J by 6 bases, with 18 bases between the two germline ends. In germline, CDR1 is ENHRY, CDR2 SYGVKD. This CDR3 reads CAISEGGDGSSDTQYF. For the CDR3, the DNA is TGTGCCATCAGTGAGGGGGGCGACGGCAGTTCGGATACGCAGTATTTT.

Written as DNA, the CDR3 is TGCGCCAGCAGCTTTTCCGACTGGAGCTCTGAAGACAATGAGCAGTTCTTC. Amino acid sequence: CASSFSDWSSEDNEQFF. This chain links TRBV5-1 with TRBJ2-1; D not certain. The V gene's germline CDR1 is SGHRS and CDR2 YFSETQ. V lost 2 bases and J lost 5, with 20 bases in between. The CDR3 totals 17 residues.